These 30 T cell receptor beta chains originate from one sample sequenced in a study of CD8 T cells in Susac syndrome. The RNA, about 0.45 to 1 ug, was put through reverse transcription using random hexamers. TCRdb ran MiXCR on the immunoSEQ multiplex PCR reads and lists one entry per CDR3 protein. This sample yields 80,000 or so distinct CDR3 sequences, of which about 92% are seen a single time; around 0.48% belongs to the top ten. Sequenced input: CD4+ T cells from PBMCs. The receptors here all came from a human donor with Susac syndrome.

The CDR3, as DNA: TGTGCCAGCAGCTCCCGAGTGGGGGGTGAGCAGTTCTTC. Its protein product is CASSSRVGGEQFF. V is TRBV9 and J is TRBJ2-1; maybe TRBD2 (6 bases). Germline V gene data show CDR1 as SGDLS and CDR2 as YYNGEE. The CDR3 has 13 residues. V dropped 4 bases and J dropped 9 bases, with 14 bases sitting between them.

The genes are TRBV12-3 or TRBV12-4 and TRBJ1-3, with 7 bases matching TRBD1. The ends lost 7 bases at V and 1 base at J; junction bases unmatched: 1. This CDR3 is built from 13 residues. The CDR3 here is CASKTGSGNTIYF. The CDR3 DNA follows: TGTGCCAGCAAGACAGGGTCTGGAAACACCATATATTTT.

Worth noting for this clonotype: The germline gene is not matched at one end of the junction; a read error may be the cause. The chain joins TRBV20-1 to TRBJ1-2; D unresolved. Per the germline V gene, CDR1 is DFQATT and CDR2 is SNEGSKA (reference sequence). The CDR3 length is 9 residues. The chain's CDR3 is CSANYGYTF. CDR3 nucleotide sequence: TGCAGTGCTAATTATGGCTACACCTTC.

This clonotype was seen a handful of times. The chain joins TRBV30 to TRBJ2-5, with TRBD1 as a possible D gene (5 bases). Trimming shortened V by 0 bases and J by 5 bases, and 7 bases separated the two germline ends. Germline CDR1 reads GTSNPN; CDR2 reads SVGIG (reference sequence). This CDR3 has 12 residues. DNA of the CDR3: TGTGCCTGGAGTGTCAAGGGGGAGACCCAGTACTTC. This encodes CAWSVKGETQYF.

The genes are TRBV2 and TRBJ2-4; 8 nucleotides line up with TRBD1. V was pared by 8 bases and J by 0 bases, with 9 bases of the junction left unmatched. This CDR3 spans 16 amino acids. From germline, CDR1 is SNHLY and CDR2 FYNNEI. CDR3 amino acids: CASSDRAPLAKNIQYF. The CDR3, as DNA: TGTGCCAGCTCGGACAGGGCTCCGCTAGCCAAAAACATTCAGTACTTC.

This chain uses TRBV15 with TRBJ2-3; the D gene is possibly TRBD2 (7 bases). The CDR3 runs 14 residues. Germline CDR1 is LNHNV and CDR2 is YYDKDF (reference sequence). Trimming took 7 bases from V and 4 from J, leaving 15 bases between them. CDR3 residues: CATMREKGADTQYF. The DNA for the CDR3 is TGTGCCACCATGCGGGAGAAGGGGGCAGATACGCAGTATTTT.

This rearrangement joins TRBV2 to TRBJ2-3; D unclear. Trimming shortened V by 9 bases and J by 1 base, and 8 bases separated the two germline ends. Per germline, CDR1 SNHLY and CDR2 FYNNEI. This CDR3 region has 12 residues. CDR3 region: CASTPGTDTQYF. The CDR3 DNA sequence: TGTGCCAGTACTCCGGGCACAGATACGCAGTATTTT.

This clonotype showed up just a few times. The rearrangement uses TRBV12-3 or TRBV12-4 and TRBJ2-5, with 12 bases that match TRBD2. CDR3 length: 15 residues. V shed 4 bases and J 9 bases; nucleotides not matched to a gene: 9. CDR3 region: CASSSSGGARGAQYF. CDR3 bases: TGTGCCAGCAGTTCTAGCGGGGGGGCCCGGGGGGCCCAGTACTTC.

This clonotype was seen a single time. The V gene is TRBV27, the J gene TRBJ2-3, with 10 bases identical to TRBD2. CDR1 is MNHEY, CDR2 SMNVEV, per germline (reference sequence). The CDR3 loop spans 15 amino acids. Trimming took 8 bases from V and 5 from J; bases not matched to a gene: 10. As DNA, the CDR3 is TGTGCCAGCTGGGTTCAGCGGGGGGGACAAGATACGCAGTATTTT. This gives the protein CASWVQRGGQDTQYF.

This chain connects TRBV19 to TRBJ1-2; D may be TRBD1 (5 bases). The CDR3 has 13 residues. The germline gives CDR1 LNHDA, CDR2 SQIVND (reference sequence). V was cut by 5 bases and J by 3 bases, with 10 bases left in between. CDR3 bases: TGTGCCAGTAGTGCAGGGACTCACTATGGCTACACCTTC. It yields the protein CASSAGTHYGYTF.

In nucleotides, the CDR3 is TGTGCCAGCAGCCCTACCGGGACCCTCTACGAGCAGTACTTC. Its protein is CASSPTGTLYEQYF. The rearrangement links TRBV9 to TRBJ2-7; D tentatively fits TRBD1 or TRBD2 (5 bases each). With 4 bases removed from V and 3 bases from J, the gap between germline ends came to 14 bases. The CDR3 has 14 residues. CDR1 is SGDLS, CDR2 YYNGEE, per germline.

To note about this clonotype: At one end, the junction sequence differs from germline, possibly due to a read error. This rearrangement joins TRBV7-7 to TRBJ2-1, with 10 positions matching TRBD1. Germline V gene sequence: CDR1 SSHAT, CDR2 FNYEAQ (reference sequence). The CDR3 loop spans 15 amino acids. The CDR3 sequence: CASSEGQGNYNEQFF. The DNA of the CDR3 is TGTGCTAGCAGCGAGGGACAGGGGAACTACAATGAGCAGTTCTTC. Together with reference TRBV7-7 and TRBJ2-1, the CDR3 gives the full variable domain: GAGVSQSPRYKVTKRGQDVTLRCDPISSHATLYWYQQALGQGPEFLTYFNYEAQPDKSGLPSDRFSAERPEGSISTLTIQRTEQRDSAMYRCASSEGQGNYNEQFFGPGTRLTVL.

The sample holds one count of this clonotype. The J gene is TRBJ1-1, the V gene TRBV5-1; 10 positions match TRBD1. V trimming: 3 bases; J trimming: 3 bases; junction bases outside the gene matches: 2. The germline V gene has CDR1 SGHRS and CDR2 YFSETQ. The CDR3 runs 14 residues. CDR3 in amino acids: CASSSGQGDTEAFF. For the CDR3, the DNA is TGCGCCAGCAGCTCCGGACAGGGGGACACTGAAGCTTTCTTT.

The chain joins TRBV2 to TRBJ2-5, with D possibly matching TRBD1 (5 bases). The V gene lost 8 bases and the J gene lost 1 base, with 11 bases spanning the gap. CDR1 and CDR2 from the germline V gene are SNHLY and FYNNEI. The CDR3 spans 13 residues. DNA for the CDR3: TGTGCCAGCGGTTTCAGGGTCCAAGAGACCCAGTACTTC. As protein: CASGFRVQETQYF.

The J gene is TRBJ2-1, the V gene TRBV19; 9 bases align to TRBD1. Germline V gives CDR1 LNHDA, CDR2 SQIVND (reference sequence). J was trimmed by 2 bases and V by 6 bases; bases with no gene match: 5. The length of the CDR3 is 15 residues. This CDR3 reads CASSMGQGPYNEQFF. The CDR3 DNA follows: TGTGCCAGTAGCATGGGACAGGGCCCCTACAATGAGCAGTTCTTC. Variable domain in full (rest from reference TRBV19 and TRBJ2-1): DGGITQSPKYLFRKEGQNVTLSCEQNLNHDAMYWYRQDPGQGLRLIYYSQIVNDFQKGDIAEGYSVSREKKESFPLTVTSAQKNPTAFYLCASSMGQGPYNEQFFGPGTRLTVL.

The V and J genes are TRBV5-1 and TRBJ2-3; D remains unclear. There are 14 residues in the CDR3. The V gene's germline CDR1 is SGHRS and CDR2 YFSETQ. Trimming shortened V by 0 bases and J by 0 bases, and 5 bases separated the two germline ends. The DNA for the CDR3 is TGCGCCAGCAGCTTGGTTAGCAGCACAGATACGCAGTATTTT. It codes for CASSLVSSTDTQYF.

The rearrangement joins TRBV18 to TRBJ2-7; D possibly corresponds to TRBD1 (6 bases). CDR3 length equals 15 residues. V was cut by 5 bases and J by 2 bases, with 16 bases left in between. Per germline, CDR1 KGHSH and CDR2 LQKENI. The CDR3 sequence is CASSSDRQMAYEQYF. DNA for the CDR3: TGTGCCAGCTCATCGGACAGACAGATGGCCTACGAGCAGTACTTC.

This chain links TRBV27 with TRBJ1-5; weak D call: TRBD1 (6 bases). Deletions cut 5 bases from V and 0 bases from J, with 17 bases between. In germline, CDR1 is MNHEY, CDR2 SMNVEV (reference sequence). This CDR3 contains 17 residues. The CDR3 spells CASSEARGRYSNQPQHF. As DNA, the CDR3 is TGTGCCAGCAGTGAGGCCAGGGGCCGGTATAGCAATCAGCCCCAGCATTTT.

The chain is built from TRBV2 and TRBJ2-5; TRBD2 aligns across 10 bases. The ends lost 7 bases at V and 1 base at J; junction bases unmatched: 15. Germline CDR1 reads SNHLY; CDR2 reads FYNNEI. There are 18 residues in the CDR3. CDR3 sequence (DNA): TGTGCCAGCATCAGAGGGCTAGCGGGAGCTGGGGTCCAAGAGACCCAGTACTTC. Its protein is CASIRGLAGAGVQETQYF.

The chain joins TRBV10-3 to TRBJ2-5, with TRBD1 matching 10 bases. This CDR3 contains 15 residues. Germline CDR1 reads ENHRY; CDR2 reads SYGVKD. V shed 4 bases and J 3 bases; nucleotides not matched to a gene: 5. The CDR3: CAISGGTGEKETQYF. The CDR3 DNA reads TGTGCCATCAGTGGTGGGACAGGGGAAAAAGAGACCCAGTACTTC.

This clonotype was observed once. The chain uses TRBV7-9 and TRBJ2-1; 7 nucleotides line up with TRBD1. Germline V gives CDR1 SEHNR, CDR2 FQNEAQ (reference sequence). The V gene end was trimmed by 3 bases and the J gene end by 2 bases; junction bases not matched to a gene: 7. The CDR3 is made up of 16 amino acids. The CDR3 here is CASSLRQGATYNEQFF. For the CDR3, the DNA is TGTGCCAGCAGCTTGCGACAGGGTGCAACCTACAATGAGCAGTTCTTC.

The V call is TRBV10-3, the J call TRBJ2-1, with 7 bases lining up with TRBD2. This CDR3 has 16 residues. Germline loops: CDR1 ENHRY, CDR2 SYGVKD. V lost 6 bases, J lost 0 bases, and 8 bases stayed unmatched. CDR3 coding DNA: TGTGCCATCAGCGACAGCGGGACCTACTCCTACAATGAGCAGTTCTTC. Translating gives CAISDSGTYSYNEQFF.

The chain carries TRBV12-5 and TRBJ2-3, with a tentative D call TRBD2 (6 bases). Germline CDR1 is LGHNT and CDR2 is FRNRAP. Between the trimmed V and J ends, which lost 9 bases and 6 bases, there was a span of 16 bases. The length of the CDR3 is 13 residues. CDR3 residues: CASLGGSTDTQYF. In nucleotides, the CDR3 is TGTGCTAGCTTGGGGGGTTCCACGGATACGCAGTATTTT.

V usage is TRBV6-4 and J usage is TRBJ1-2; possible D gene TRBD1, 6 bases. This CDR3 is 13 amino acids long. Germline values: CDR1 MRHNA, CDR2 SNTAGT. V lost 4 bases, J lost 8 bases, and 14 bases lay in between. The CDR3 region is CASSVEQGQGYTF. The DNA for the CDR3 is TGTGCCAGCAGTGTAGAGCAGGGGCAAGGCTACACCTTC.

The V call is TRBV28, the J call TRBJ1-5, with TRBD1 matching 7 bases. Trimming cost V 5 bases and J 8 bases; bases outside gene matches: 12. Germline V gene sequence: CDR1 MDHEN, CDR2 SYDVKM. This CDR3 is 15 amino acids long. The CDR3 region is CASSPTDRANKPQHF. The CDR3 DNA reads as TGTGCCAGCAGTCCTACCGACAGGGCGAATAAGCCCCAGCATTTT.

The chain links TRBV12-2 to TRBJ2-5; no check of the table's D call, TRBD2, against the DNA was made. TRBV12-2 is given as a pseudogene. The CDR3 totals 19 residues. The CDR3 loop is CASRLFSTSGEHPDETQYF. The CDR3, as DNA: TGTGCAAGTCGCTTATTTTCGACTAGCGGGGAGCACCCGGACGAGACCCAGTACTTC.

This clonotype was recorded a few times. The gene calls are TRBV7-9 and TRBJ1-6; 7 nucleotides match TRBD1. The V and J ends lost 8 bases and 14 bases, in that order; junction bases with no gene match: 12. Germline lookup yields CDR1 SEHNR and CDR2 FQNEAQ (reference sequence). The CDR3 loop spans 13 amino acids. The DNA of the CDR3 is TGTGCCAGCTCCACCACAGGGGTAACGACCCTCCACTTT. Translating gives CASSTTGVTTLHF.

The chain employs TRBV7-2 and TRBJ2-2; 7 bases match TRBD1. CDR1 and CDR2 (germline): SGHTA, FQGNSA. The CDR3 runs to 16 residues. Trimming removed 0 bases from V and 2 bases from J; junction bases left unmatched: 3. The CDR3 nucleotides are TGTGCCAGCAGCTTAGCCGGGACAGTTAACACCGGGGAGCTGTTTTTT. Protein product: CASSLAGTVNTGELFF.

The J gene is TRBJ1-2, the V gene TRBV6-5, with 9 positions matching TRBD1. CDR3 length: 15 amino acids. The J segment lost 2 bases and the V segment lost 2 bases, leaving 3 bases of the junction unmatched. The germline V gene has CDR1 MNHEY and CDR2 SVGAGI. The CDR3 coding sequence is TGTGCCAGCAGTTACAGAGGACAGGGGAACTATGGCTACACCTTC. Residues: CASSYRGQGNYGYTF.

V usage is TRBV3-1 and J usage is TRBJ1-3, with D hard to call. CDR3 length equals 14 residues. The germline V and J ends were trimmed by 2 bases and 1 base, with 6 bases remaining between them. CDR1 and CDR2 (germline): LGHDT, YNNKEL (reference sequence). The CDR3, as DNA: TGTGCCAGCAGCCAACTTCTTTCTGGAAACACCATATATTTT. Residues: CASSQLLSGNTIYF.